The 11 T cell receptor beta chains in this list originate from one sample, sequenced in a study of monozygotic twins with cystic fibrosis (TCRdb year 2021). The method was the immunoSEQ multiplex PCR assay. TCRdb obtained this table from immuneACCESS and retained in-frame rearrangements with V and J assigned. These tables miss some clones; where compared with another copy, unresolved V genes account for less than half of the shortfall, and the remainder is unexplained. The sample data list around 29,000 clones, and 85% of these were observed just once. The ten most abundant clones make up around 0.88% of the sample. Sequences were obtained from blood. The receptors derive from a girl aged 2-10 years with cystic fibrosis.

The chain uses TRBV2 and TRBJ1-1; perhaps TRBD1 as D (6 bases). Germline V CDR1 and CDR2: SNHLY, FYNNEI. Trimming left V 3 bases short and J 1 base short, with 15 bases between. The CDR3 totals 16 residues. CDR3 DNA sequence: TGTGCCAGCAGTGAGAGGTACAGGGCGAGGAACACTGAAGCTTTCTTT. Its translation is CASSERYRARNTEAFF.

J is TRBJ2-1 and V is TRBV11-2; TRBD2 matches at 11 bases. Looked up from germline, CDR1 is SGHAT and CDR2 is FQNNGV. V shed 3 bases, J shed 1 base, and the junction held 8 bases outside the gene matches. The CDR3 length is 18 residues. CDR3 DNA sequence: TGTGCCAGCAGCTTCGTACTAGCGGGAGCGGGGTCCTACAATGAGCAGTTCTTC. Residues: CASSFVLAGAGSYNEQFF.

The J gene is TRBJ2-5, the V gene TRBV5-1; D tentatively fits TRBD1 or TRBD2 (5 bases each). The germline CDR1 and CDR2 sequences are SGHRS and YFSETQ. The length of the CDR3 is 14 residues. Trimming removed 4 bases from V and 1 base from J, with 11 bases in between. CDR3 residues: CASSRDRGQETQYF. For the CDR3, the DNA is TGCGCCAGCAGCCGGGACCGGGGCCAAGAGACCCAGTACTTC. The whole variable domain, remainder taken from reference TRBV5-1 and TRBJ2-5, is KAGVTQTPRYLIKTRGQQVTLSCSPISGHRSVSWYQQTPGQGLQFLFEYFSETQRNKGNFPGRFSGRQFSNSRSEMNVSTLELGDSALYLCASSRDRGQETQYFGPGTRLLVL.

This CDR3 reads CASRGWDGAFGAQHF. The DNA of the CDR3 is TGTGCCAGCAGGGGCTGGGACGGAGCGTTTGGGGCCCAGCATTTT. The chain employs TRBV27 and TRBJ1-5; weak D call: TRBD1 (5 bases). The germline V and J ends were trimmed by 6 bases and 11 bases, with 23 bases remaining between them. The CDR3 contains 15 residues. The germline V gene has CDR1 MNHEY and CDR2 SMNVEV (reference sequence).

The rearrangement joins TRBV10-3 to TRBJ2-7; 12 bases agree with TRBD2. The germline CDR1 and CDR2 sequences are ENHRY and SYGVKD. With 11 bases clipped from V and 4 bases from J, the junction kept 9 bases outside the gene matches. The CDR3 is 14 amino acids. CDR3 DNA: TGTGCCGCCCAAGAGACTAGCGGGAGTTACGAGCAGTACTTC. This gives the protein CAAQETSGSYEQYF.

This chain connects TRBV19 to TRBJ1-5, with 8 bases fitting TRBD1. CDR3 length equals 15 residues. Germline assignment: CDR1 LNHDA and CDR2 SQIVND (reference sequence). J was trimmed by 7 bases and V by 5 bases; bases with no gene match: 10. CDR3 DNA: TGTGCCAGTAGTTCCTTGGACAGGGAAAACCAGCCCCAGCATTTT. Its translation: CASSSLDRENQPQHF. The whole variable domain, filled in from reference TRBV19 and TRBJ1-5, reads DGGITQSPKYLFRKEGQNVTLSCEQNLNHDAMYWYRQDPGQGLRLIYYSQIVNDFQKGDIAEGYSVSREKKESFPLTVTSAQKNPTAFYLCASSSLDRENQPQHFGDGTRLSIL.

V gene TRBV11-2 combines with J gene TRBJ1-2; D gene unclear. CDR1 is SGHAT and CDR2 is FQNNGV in the germline V gene. This CDR3 has 14 amino acids. Trimming took 5 bases from V and 4 from J, leaving 14 bases between them. The DNA for the CDR3 is TGTGCCAGCAGCGAGCAGGACGGGCCCTATGGCTACACCTTC. It yields the protein CASSEQDGPYGYTF.

This clone was counted once. J is TRBJ2-5 and V is TRBV7-9; D unresolved. V lost 1 base and J lost 4, with 4 bases in between. CDR3 length equals 12 residues. Germline V CDR1 and CDR2: SEHNR, FQNEAQ (reference sequence). The CDR3 region has the DNA TGTGCCAGCAGCTTAGTTCGAGAGACCCAGTACTTC. It translates to CASSLVRETQYF.

V gene TRBV6-5 combines with J gene TRBJ2-7, with D tentatively TRBD2 (5 bases). CDR1 MNHEY and CDR2 SVGAGI come from the germline V gene. Trimming left V 9 bases short and J 1 base short, with 13 bases between. The CDR3 covers 13 residues. The CDR3 reads CASGLPGSYEQYF. DNA for the CDR3: TGTGCCAGTGGACTTCCCGGTTCCTACGAGCAGTACTTC.

This chain connects TRBV6-1 to TRBJ1-5; 9 bases align to TRBD1. Germline CDR1 reads MNHNS; CDR2 reads SASEGT. The V gene end was trimmed by 7 bases and the J gene end by 2 bases; junction bases not matched to a gene: 6. The CDR3 is 15 residues long. The CDR3 DNA sequence: TGTGCCAGCACCTGGGACAGGGCGGGCAATCAGCCCCAGCATTTT. This gives the protein CASTWDRAGNQPQHF.

This clone was seen only once. J is TRBJ2-1 and V is TRBV7-6; D ambiguous. This CDR3 contains 15 residues. Trimming pared 1 base from V and 7 bases from J, leaving 14 bases between. In germline, CDR1 is SGHVS, CDR2 FNYEAQ. The CDR3 DNA is TGTGCCAGCAGCTTAGATTCGAGAGGAACTAATGAGCAGTTCTTC. This encodes CASSLDSRGTNEQFF.